This T cell receptor (beta chain) is from a study of cytotoxic CD8 clonotypes in ibrutinib-treated CLL. The V gene lost 2 bases and the J gene lost 5 bases, with 8 bases spanning the gap. The germline V gene has CDR1 LGHNA and CDR2 YNFKEQ. CDR3 length equals 13 residues. Study-wide results and caveats: The study sampled sustained-remission and progressing patients at different times.

Clones were read by immunoSEQ multiplex PCR, and TCRdb kept only the in-frame ones, dropping some. This table holds about 68,000 clones, about 64% found once. Concerning this clone itself: Its matching antigen is unknown.

The material sequenced was PBMCs, taken after 12 months of ibrutinib treatment. The rearrangement uses TRBV4-2 and TRBJ2-3; D is ambiguous. This clonotype was sampled from a human donor with chronic lymphocytic leukemia. CDR3 sequence (DNA): TGTGCCAGCAGCCAAAGCCCCGGAGATACGCAGTATTTT. It is translated as CASSQSPGDTQYF.